A selection of T cell receptor beta chains follows, all from one sample in a study of T cell clones after liver transplantation. Clones were read by immunoSEQ multiplex PCR, and TCRdb kept only the in-frame ones, dropping some. The table records roughly 49,000 clones, 55% to 75% of them present only once. The sample consisted of CD4+ T cells from blood, taken around 54 months after liver transplant. The origin of the receptors is a human patient who received a liver transplant. Some T cells may arise from the graft donor. The CDR3 runs from the conserved cysteine through the conserved F or W. The D gene is left open where the match is weak. Clone size is given for some rows only: seen once, a few or many times, or a class if the clone is expanded.

d_gene	abundance	v_gene	j_gene	CDR3aa	CDR3nt
TRBD1	once	TRBV14	TRBJ1-2	CASSHTGGDGYTF	TGTGCCAGCAGCCATACAGGGGGCGATGGCTACACCTTC
-	-	TRBV14	TRBJ1-6	CASSQDTYSPLHF	TGTGCCAGCAGCCAGGATACCTATTCACCCCTCCACTTT
TRBD2	-	TRBV18	TRBJ2-3	CASSLRTSGSDTQYF	TGTGCCAGCTCACTGAGGACTAGCGGATCAGATACGCAGTATTTT
TRBD1	-	TRBV10-3	TRBJ1-3	CAIRPTGPGNTIYF	TGTGCCATCAGACCGACAGGGCCTGGAAACACCATATATTTT
TRBD1	few	TRBV7-3	TRBJ1-2	CASSLLGQGADGYTF	TGTGCCAGCAGCTTATTGGGACAGGGGGCAGATGGCTACACCTTC
-	-	TRBV18	TRBJ2-5	CASSPREKETQYF	TGTGCCAGCTCACCTCGGGAGAAGGAGACCCAGTACTTC
-	-	TRBV20-1	TRBJ2-3	CSARTDTQYF	TGCAGTGCTAGAACAGATACGCAGTATTTT
TRBD1	-	TRBV10-3	TRBJ1-2	CATRQGDDYGYTF	TGTGCCACCCGACAGGGGGATGACTATGGCTACACCTTC
TRBD1	once	TRBV6-1	TRBJ1-1	CASSEPPTGGQNTEAFF	TGTGCCAGCAGTGAACCCCCGACAGGGGGCCAGAACACTGAAGCTTTCTTT
-	-	TRBV11-2	TRBJ1-2	CASSFGVNYGYTF	TGTGCCAGCAGCTTCGGAGTCAACTATGGCTACACCTTC